Following are 10 T cell receptor beta chains from one sample sequenced in a study of T cells in localized non-small cell lung cancer. TCRdb's copy holds only in-frame clones and misses some; the assay was immunoSEQ multiplex PCR. The data show 8,500 or so clones, with about 89% seen just once and roughly 30% held by the top ten. The sample consisted of peripheral blood, taken before any cancer treatment. Every receptor here comes from a male donor aged 60 or over with stage III lung adenocarcinoma.

The chain couples TRBV5-1 to TRBJ1-1, with 7 bases aligning to TRBD1. V gave up 0 bases and J gave up 3 bases; unmatched junction bases: 11. The CDR3 totals 17 residues. CDR1 is SGHRS and CDR2 is YFSETQ in the germline V gene. The CDR3 nucleotides are TGCGCCAGCAGCTTGGGGGTACAGGGGAGAGTGGACACTGAAGCTTTCTTT. Translating it yields CASSLGVQGRVDTEAFF.

The chain employs TRBV7-8 and TRBJ2-3, with 9 nucleotides matching TRBD2. In germline, CDR1 is SGHVS, CDR2 FQNEAQ. The CDR3 sequence is 16 residues long. The J segment lost 6 bases and the V segment lost 5 bases, leaving 12 bases of the junction unmatched. Here the CDR3 DNA reads TGTGCCAGCAGCGCCCCCGGGACTAGCCCGGTGGATACGCAGTATTTT. Amino acid sequence: CASSAPGTSPVDTQYF.

J is TRBJ1-4 and V is TRBV4-1, with D uncertain. The CDR3 runs 15 residues. Germline loops: CDR1 MGHRA, CDR2 YSYEKL. The germline V and J ends were trimmed by 4 bases and 7 bases, with 16 bases remaining between them. The CDR3 spells CASSRPLVASEKLFF. The CDR3 nucleotides read TGCGCCAGCAGCCGTCCGTTGGTCGCGAGTGAAAAACTGTTTTTT.

The chain combines TRBV30 with TRBJ1-5; D is possibly TRBD1 (6 bases). Germline CDR1 GTSNPN, CDR2 SVGIG (reference sequence). The V end was cut by 5 bases, the J end by 5 bases, with 13 bases between. The length of the CDR3 is 13 residues. CDR3 coding DNA: TGTGCCTGGGCCGAGGGGGGAGATCAGCCCCAGCATTTT. It translates to CAWAEGGDQPQHF.

CDR3 loop: CASSYRGSGYTF. CDR3 in DNA: TGTGCCAGCAGTTACCGGGGTTCTGGCTACACCTTC. V is TRBV6-5 and J is TRBJ1-2; D unresolved. V was clipped by 2 bases and J by 7 bases, with 8 bases between them. This CDR3 spans 12 amino acids. CDR1 and CDR2 (germline): MNHEY, SVGAGI.

The chain links TRBV19 to TRBJ2-1, with 10 bases that match TRBD1. Trimming removed 2 bases from V and 7 bases from J; junction bases left unmatched: 5. This CDR3 has 15 amino acids. CDR1 and CDR2 (germline): LNHDA, SQIVND (reference sequence). CDR3 in DNA: TGTGCCAGTAGTATATTGAGGACAGGGGGAAATGAGCAGTTCTTC. Its protein product is CASSILRTGGNEQFF. Complete variable domain (other parts from reference TRBV19 and TRBJ2-1): DGGITQSPKYLFRKEGQNVTLSCEQNLNHDAMYWYRQDPGQGLRLIYYSQIVNDFQKGDIAEGYSVSREKKESFPLTVTSAQKNPTAFYLCASSILRTGGNEQFFGPGTRLTVL.

This clone appeared a single time. CDR3 sequence (DNA): TGTGCCAGCAGCTTGGGTCCCCAAGATTCACCCCTCCACTTT. Translating it yields CASSLGPQDSPLHF. The chain couples TRBV5-5 to TRBJ1-6, with no clear D. The CDR3 is made up of 14 amino acids. Looked up from germline, CDR1 is SGHKS and CDR2 is YYEKEE (reference sequence). The ends were cut back, 0 bases at V and 8 bases at J, with 9 bases in the middle.

The J gene is TRBJ2-3, the V gene TRBV19; 10 bases align to TRBD2. Germline-derived CDR1 and CDR2 are LNHDA and SQIVND (reference sequence). V was clipped by 3 bases and J by 6 bases; unmatched bases: 9. The CDR3 sequence is 16 residues long. CDR3 bases: TGTGCCAGTAGTATTGGTAGCGGGGGGCCCCTGGATACGCAGTATTTT. It yields the protein CASSIGSGGPLDTQYF.

The gene calls are TRBV10-2 and TRBJ1-6; 9 bases match TRBD1. This CDR3 is built from 15 residues. V gave up 5 bases and J gave up 5 bases; unmatched junction bases: 4. Germline assignment: CDR1 WSHSY and CDR2 SAAADI. Here the CDR3 reads CASSRRTGDNSPLHF. Here the CDR3 DNA reads TGCGCCAGCAGTCGACGGACAGGGGATAATTCACCCCTCCACTTT.

This sequence joins TRBV7-2 and TRBJ2-2; 8 bases are shared with TRBD2. In germline, CDR1 is SGHTA, CDR2 FQGNSA. V shed 1 base, J shed 6 bases, and the junction held 7 bases outside the gene matches. The CDR3 is made up of 16 amino acids. The CDR3 loop is CASSLDPAGVAGELFF. As DNA, the CDR3 is TGTGCCAGCAGCTTAGACCCAGCGGGAGTAGCCGGGGAGCTGTTTTTT.